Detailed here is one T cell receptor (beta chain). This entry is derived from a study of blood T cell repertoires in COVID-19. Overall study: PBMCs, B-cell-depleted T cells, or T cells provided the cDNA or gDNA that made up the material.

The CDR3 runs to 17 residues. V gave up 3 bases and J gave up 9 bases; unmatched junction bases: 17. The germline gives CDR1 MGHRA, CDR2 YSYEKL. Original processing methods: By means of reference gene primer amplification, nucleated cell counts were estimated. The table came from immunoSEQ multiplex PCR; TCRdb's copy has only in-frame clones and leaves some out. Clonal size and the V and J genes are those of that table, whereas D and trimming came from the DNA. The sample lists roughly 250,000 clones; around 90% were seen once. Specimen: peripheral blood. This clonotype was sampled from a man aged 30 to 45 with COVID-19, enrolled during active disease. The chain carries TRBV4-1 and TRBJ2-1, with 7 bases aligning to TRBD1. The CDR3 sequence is CASSQKGGLFDGGEQFF. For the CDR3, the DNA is TGCGCCAGCAGCCAGAAAGGGGGCCTGTTCGATGGAGGTGAGCAGTTCTTC.